These 22 T cell receptor beta chains originate from one sample sequenced in a study of blood T cell repertoires in COVID-19. Assay: immunoSEQ multiplex PCR; the TCRdb copy retains only in-frame clones and omits some. The sample carries 180,000 or so clones, 70% to 90% recorded once. Sample: peripheral blood. The receptors come from a man aged 55-75 years with acute or convalescent COVID-19.

The chain combines TRBV28 with TRBJ1-5, with D possibly matching TRBD1 (5 bases). The ends were cut back, 1 base at V and 6 bases at J, with 10 bases in the middle. The germline gives CDR1 MDHEN, CDR2 SYDVKM. The CDR3 runs 14 residues. The CDR3 DNA reads TGTGCCAGCAGTTTATCGTTGACAGTTCAGCCCCAGCATTTT. Its protein product is CASSLSLTVQPQHF. The full variable domain, in which reference TRBV28 and TRBJ1-5 provide the parts outside the CDR3, is DVKVTQSSRYLVKRTGEKVFLECVQDMDHENMFWYRQDPGLGLRLIYFSYDVKMKEKGDIPEGYSVSREKKERFSLILESASTNQTSMYLCASSLSLTVQPQHFGDGTRLSIL.

In its sample, this clone was seen a few times. The chain joins TRBV5-1 to TRBJ2-2; 9 bases are shared with TRBD2. CDR3 length: 18 residues. The trim removed 1 base at V and 2 bases at J, leaving 9 bases unmatched. Germline values: CDR1 SGHRS, CDR2 YFSETQ. The CDR3 DNA reads TGCGCCAGCAGCTTGAGGGAGGGGCTAGCGGGAAACACCGGGGAGCTGTTTTTT. Translated, it gives CASSLREGLAGNTGELFF.

This chain links TRBV12-1 with TRBJ2-1; the table's D call TRBD2 went unverified against the DNA. TRBV12-1 is tagged as a pseudogene. There are 16 residues in the CDR3. The CDR3 region is CASSPWTSGIDNEQFF. CDR3 DNA: TGTGCCAGCAGCCCATGGACTAGCGGGATAGACAATGAGCAGTTCTTC.

The chain combines TRBV29-1 with TRBJ2-3; D is possibly TRBD2 (5 bases). The V and J ends lost 4 bases and 0 bases respectively, with 14 bases between them. The CDR3 has 15 amino acids. The germline gives CDR1 SQVTM, CDR2 ANQGSEA. The CDR3 DNA sequence: TGCAGCGTTGTTCGGCGGGCGCTCAGCACAGATACGCAGTATTTT. It encodes CSVVRRALSTDTQYF.

This chain connects TRBV5-1 to TRBJ2-1; D is possibly TRBD2 (6 bases). The germline V gene has CDR1 SGHRS and CDR2 YFSETQ. This CDR3 has 15 residues. Trimming shortened V by 5 bases and J by 4 bases, and 16 bases separated the two germline ends. The CDR3 reads CASSSAGSSYNEQFF. The CDR3 region has the DNA TGCGCCAGCAGTTCCGCGGGGAGTTCGTACAATGAGCAGTTCTTC.

The chain recombines TRBV30 with TRBJ2-7; 7 nucleotides line up with TRBD1. The CDR3 is 11 residues long. Germline-derived CDR1 and CDR2 are GTSNPN and SVGIG (reference sequence). Trimming at V came to 4 bases and at J to 5 bases, leaving 2 bases not matched to a gene. Here the CDR3 DNA reads TGTGCCTGGATAGGGGGCCACGAGCAGTACTTC. Amino acid sequence: CAWIGGHEQYF.

The rearrangement uses TRBV28 and TRBJ2-3; 8 bases align to TRBD1. The CDR3 loop spans 16 amino acids. V shed 6 bases and J 0 bases; nucleotides not matched to a gene: 8. Germline V gives CDR1 MDHEN, CDR2 SYDVKM. The CDR3 region has the DNA TGTGCCAGCAGCAGACAGGGGCGACCAAGCACAGATACGCAGTATTTT. Translation gives CASSRQGRPSTDTQYF.

This chain uses TRBV5-6 with TRBJ2-1, with D perhaps TRBD2 (6 bases). V lost 3 bases, J lost 4 bases, and 17 bases lay in between. The CDR3 consists of 16 residues. Germline V gene sequence: CDR1 SGHDT, CDR2 YYEEEE. The CDR3 bases are TGTGCCAGCAGCTGGAGGCGCGGGACGGGGTACAATGAGCAGTTCTTC. Translation gives CASSWRRGTGYNEQFF.

The gene calls are TRBV6-5 and TRBJ1-4, with a tentative D call TRBD1 (5 bases). The germline V gene encodes CDR1 MNHEY and CDR2 SVGAGI. Trimming pared 8 bases from V and 0 bases from J, leaving 13 bases between. The CDR3 runs to 15 residues. The CDR3 reads CASRTGESTNEKLFF. The CDR3 DNA follows: TGTGCCAGCCGGACGGGGGAGTCAACTAATGAAAAACTGTTTTTT.

The chain uses TRBV30 and TRBJ1-5; no firm D call. Germline-derived CDR1 and CDR2 are GTSNPN and SVGIG (reference sequence). Trimming took off 4 bases at V and 6 bases at J, with 13 bases between the two ends. The CDR3 loop spans 13 amino acids. The CDR3 here is CAWTSGGGQPQHF. The CDR3 nucleotides read TGTGCCTGGACCTCTGGTGGAGGTCAGCCCCAGCATTTT.

The V call is TRBV24-1, the J call TRBJ2-1; 7 bases agree with TRBD1. The CDR3 is 14 amino acids. Germline V gene sequence: CDR1 KGHDR, CDR2 SFDVKD. The junction had 3 bases not matched to a gene; V was cut back by 5 bases and J by 3 bases. The CDR3 here is CATSAWDSYNEQFF. CDR3 in DNA: TGTGCCACCAGTGCCTGGGACAGCTACAATGAGCAGTTCTTC.

The chain carries TRBV19 and TRBJ1-4, with a possible D match to TRBD1 (5 bases). V lost 5 bases and J 10 bases, leaving 17 bases between the germline ends. There are 14 residues in the CDR3. CDR1 is LNHDA and CDR2 is SQIVND in the germline V gene (reference sequence). CDR3 amino acids: CASSPGDTLGKLFF. The CDR3 region has the DNA TGTGCCAGTAGTCCGGGGGATACCCTCGGAAAACTGTTTTTT.

This chain links TRBV2 with TRBJ2-2; 9 bases map to TRBD1. The V gene end was trimmed by 6 bases and the J gene end by 4 bases; junction bases not matched to a gene: 12. This CDR3 spans 17 amino acids. Germline loops: CDR1 SNHLY, CDR2 FYNNEI. As DNA, the CDR3 is TGTGCCAGCAGCGAAAACCGGGACAGGGTAAGCACCGGGGAGCTGTTTTTT. Its protein is CASSENRDRVSTGELFF.

The chain combines TRBV7-2 with TRBJ2-1; perhaps TRBD2 as D (7 bases). The germline V gene has CDR1 SGHTA and CDR2 FQGNSA. CDR3 length equals 17 residues. V lost 1 base and J lost 4, with 17 bases in between. The CDR3 nucleotides are TGTGCCAGCAGCTTAGAGGTACGGGGGAGGGGGTACAATGAGCAGTTCTTC. Protein: CASSLEVRGRGYNEQFF.

This chain connects TRBV19 to TRBJ2-7; 12 positions agree with TRBD2. This CDR3 comprises 15 residues. Per the germline V gene, CDR1 is LNHDA and CDR2 is SQIVND (reference sequence). Unmatched junction bases numbered 11, after V lost 7 bases and J lost 7 bases. CDR3 coding DNA: TGTGCCAGTAAAAACGGACTAGCGGGATCTGGGGAGCAGTACTTC. This gives the protein CASKNGLAGSGEQYF.

The chain links TRBV3-1 (or the pseudogene TRBV3-2) to TRBJ1-1; the D is unclear. V was trimmed by 4 bases and J by 3 bases, leaving 6 bases between them. The CDR3 covers 12 residues. Germline assignment: CDR1 LGHDT and CDR2 YNNKEL (reference sequence). CDR3 coding DNA: TGTGCCAGCAGCCCTAGAGACACTGAAGCTTTCTTT. It yields the protein CASSPRDTEAFF.

This chain uses TRBV7-3 with TRBJ2-5; 8 nucleotides match TRBD2. The CDR3 loop spans 15 amino acids. Germline CDR1 is SGHTA and CDR2 is FQGTGA. V lost 5 bases and J lost 4; bases outside the gene matches: 9. In DNA, the CDR3 is TGTGCCAGCAGCACCTCTCCTAGCGGGTCAGAGACCCAGTACTTC. This sequence encodes CASSTSPSGSETQYF. Variable domain in full (rest from reference TRBV7-3 and TRBJ2-5): GAGVSQTPSNKVTEKGKYVELRCDPISGHTALYWYRQSLGQGPEFLIYFQGTGAADDSGLPNDRFFAVRPEGSVSTLKIQRTERGDSAVYLCASSTSPSGSETQYFGPGTRLLVL.

This clone was observed a few times. The rearrangement joins TRBV10-3 to TRBJ1-2; 10 nucleotides match TRBD1. Trimming cost V 6 bases and J 3 bases; bases outside gene matches: 7. CDR1 is ENHRY, CDR2 SYGVKD, per germline. This CDR3 is 15 amino acids long. The CDR3 protein is CAISAGTGEHYGYTF. Here the CDR3 DNA reads TGTGCCATCAGCGCCGGGACAGGGGAACACTATGGCTACACCTTC.

The gene calls are TRBV6-2 or TRBV6-3 and TRBJ2-3; 7 bases map to TRBD2. This CDR3 contains 17 residues. The germline CDR1 and CDR2 sequences are MNHEY and SVGEGT. With 2 bases clipped from V and 5 bases from J, the junction kept 13 bases outside the gene matches. CDR3 amino acids: CASSYGLSWEGEDTQYF. CDR3 coding DNA: TGTGCCAGCAGTTACGGGTTATCGTGGGAGGGTGAAGATACGCAGTATTTT.

The CDR3 DNA reads as TGTGCCAGCAGTCCCAACTACAATGAGCAGTTCTTC. The encoded protein is CASSPNYNEQFF. The chain is built from TRBV28 and TRBJ2-1; D is ambiguous. There are 12 residues in the CDR3. Per germline, CDR1 MDHEN and CDR2 SYDVKM. Trimming removed 5 bases at V and 3 bases at J, with 5 bases between. Supplemented by reference TRBV28 and TRBJ2-1, the full variable domain reads DVKVTQSSRYLVKRTGEKVFLECVQDMDHENMFWYRQDPGLGLRLIYFSYDVKMKEKGDIPEGYSVSREKKERFSLILESASTNQTSMYLCASSPNYNEQFFGPGTRLTVL.

This chain connects TRBV15 to TRBJ1-5, with 7 bases lining up with TRBD1. V gave up 2 bases and J gave up 2 bases; unmatched junction bases: 3. This CDR3 contains 15 residues. The germline CDR1 and CDR2 sequences are LNHNV and YYDKDF (reference sequence). In DNA, the CDR3 is TGTGCCACCAGCAGAACAGGGGAGGGCAATCAGCCCCAGCATTTT. It specifies CATSRTGEGNQPQHF.

This chain uses TRBV19 with TRBJ2-3, with D uncertain. Between the trimmed V and J ends, which lost 2 bases and 2 bases, there was a span of 5 bases. Germline V lookup: CDR1 LNHDA, CDR2 SQIVND (reference sequence). CDR3 length: 13 amino acids. Written as DNA, the CDR3 is TGTGCCAGTAGTATACTTCTCACAGATACGCAGTATTTT. Residues: CASSILLTDTQYF.